The next 5 T cell receptor beta chains were all read from a single sample in a study of T cells in Graves' hyperthyroidism and ophthalmopathy. TCR beta CDR3 regions were amplified from RNA. The HTBI primer set drove a first-round RT-PCR of the TCR CDR3. A single record per CDR3 protein comes from TCRdb applying MiXCR to the multiplex PCR reads. The table shows around 540,000 distinct CDR3 sequences, with about 16% occurring only once. Sequencing was carried out using blood. Every receptor here comes from a woman in her 30s with Graves' ophthalmopathy.

V is TRBV19 and J is TRBJ2-7; possibly TRBD1 for D (7 bases). The CDR3 runs to 13 residues. CDR1 and CDR2 (germline): LNHDA, SQIVND (reference sequence). V was pared by 9 bases and J by 2 bases, with 14 bases between. The CDR3 nucleotides are TGTGCCAGCGCCGCGGGACAGCCCTACGAGCAGTACTTC. Its protein product is CASAAGQPYEQYF.

This clonotype has just a few counts. The V gene is TRBV24-1, the J gene TRBJ2-7; the match to TRBD1 covers 11 bases. Looked up from germline, CDR1 is KGHDR and CDR2 is SFDVKD. CDR3 length: 15 residues. Unmatched junction bases numbered 5, after V lost 1 base and J lost 7 bases. CDR3 sequence reads: CATSDFGQGAREQYF. In DNA form, the CDR3 reads TGTGCCACCAGTGATTTTGGACAGGGGGCGCGGGAGCAGTACTTC.

This clonotype was seen ten or more times. The DNA of the CDR3 is TGCAGTGCTAGAGATAGGGAAGGGGGCCAAGAGACCCAGTACTTC. Translating it yields CSARDREGGQETQYF. V usage is TRBV20-1 and J usage is TRBJ2-5; maybe TRBD1 (6 bases). V was pared by 0 bases and J by 1 base, with 12 bases between. The CDR3 loop spans 15 amino acids. Germline CDR1 reads DFQATT; CDR2 reads SNEGSKA (reference sequence).

This clonotype was observed many times. This chain joins TRBV7-2 and TRBJ2-3; D gene unclear. Germline CDR1 reads SGHTA; CDR2 reads FQGNSA. V gave up 6 bases and J gave up 0 bases, with 7 bases separating them. This CDR3 comprises 13 residues. The chain's CDR3 is CASSIHSTDTQYF. The CDR3 nucleotides read TGTGCCAGCAGTATCCATAGCACAGATACGCAGTATTTT.

This clonotype was recorded at least ten times. This rearrangement joins TRBV7-2 to TRBJ2-7; 10 bases line up with TRBD1. The germline V gene has CDR1 SGHTA and CDR2 FQGNSA. V lost 0 bases, J lost 4 bases, and 3 bases stayed unmatched. The CDR3 length is 15 residues. The CDR3 DNA reads as TGTGCCAGCAGCTTAGCTCGGGACAGGGGTTACGAGCAGTACTTC. Protein product: CASSLARDRGYEQYF.